These 3 T cell receptor beta chains were sequenced from one sample in a study of metastatic and nonmetastatic thyroid tumors. No treatment had been given to any patient before thyroid surgery. Using MiXCR, TCRdb reanalyzed the PCR reads. The profile covers some 21,000 clones, with 20% to 25% appearing a single time and 9% to 15% taken by the ten largest. Input material: tumor tissue. All receptors come from a female donor with papillary thyroid cancer or a benign thyroid nodule (not recorded which). Some clones in this sample may be carry-over from other donors' samples.

This clone is large (0.1 to 1%) within its sample. The chain links TRBV11-2 to TRBJ1-6, with D unclear. This CDR3 spans 15 amino acids. The V gene's germline CDR1 is SGHAT and CDR2 FQNNGV. Trimming cost V 0 bases and J 5 bases, with 8 bases left between them. The CDR3 coding sequence is TGTGCCAGCAGCTTAGAGAGCCGGAATAATTCACCCCTCCACTTT. This codes for CASSLESRNNSPLHF.

This chain joins TRBV11-2 and TRBJ1-5; possibly TRBD1 for D (6 bases). Trimming left V 0 bases short and J 7 bases short, with 7 bases between. This CDR3 region has 13 residues. In germline, CDR1 is SGHAT, CDR2 FQNNGV. The CDR3 sequence: CASSLDRGQPQHF. DNA of the CDR3: TGTGCCAGCAGCTTAGACAGGGGACAGCCCCAGCATTTT.

V is TRBV11-2 and J is TRBJ2-1, with TRBD2 matching 8 bases. The ends lost 5 bases at V and 3 bases at J; junction bases unmatched: 6. This CDR3 is 15 amino acids long. Germline CDR1 reads SGHAT; CDR2 reads FQNNGV. The CDR3 here is CASSTQAGVYNEQFF. Written as DNA, the CDR3 is TGTGCCAGCAGCACACAAGCGGGAGTCTACAATGAGCAGTTCTTC.